The clone carrying this T cell receptor (beta chain) was picked up a small number of times. What it recognizes is unknown. The J segment lost 2 bases and the V segment lost 3 bases, leaving 5 bases of the junction unmatched. The CDR3 runs 17 residues. From germline, CDR1 is SGHRS and CDR2 YFSETQ. These data originate in a study of T cells after yellow fever vaccination. Looking at the study overall: Preparation used SMART-Seq v4 Ultra Low Input for the low-cell-number fractions. Overall study findings and caveats: Sorted repertoires could include abundant contaminating clonotypes from bulk cells.

The authors made TCR cDNA by 5'RACE template switching, adding a universal primer site and UMIs. TCRdb re-derived calls from the 5' RACE reads in MiXCR, one entry per CDR3 protein. The data contain about 360,000 distinct CDR3 sequences, about 6.2% of them singletons. This sequence joins TRBV5-1 and TRBJ2-2; 12 bases are shared with TRBD2. Here the sequenced sample was PBMCs, taken 5 days after the yellow fever booster vaccination. The receptor's source is a man aged 25 to 45 who received the YFV17D yellow fever vaccine. CDR3 coding DNA: TGCGCCAGCAGCTCCGCACTAGCGGGAGGTAACACCGGGGAGCTGTTTTTT. Amino acids: CASSSALAGGNTGELFF.